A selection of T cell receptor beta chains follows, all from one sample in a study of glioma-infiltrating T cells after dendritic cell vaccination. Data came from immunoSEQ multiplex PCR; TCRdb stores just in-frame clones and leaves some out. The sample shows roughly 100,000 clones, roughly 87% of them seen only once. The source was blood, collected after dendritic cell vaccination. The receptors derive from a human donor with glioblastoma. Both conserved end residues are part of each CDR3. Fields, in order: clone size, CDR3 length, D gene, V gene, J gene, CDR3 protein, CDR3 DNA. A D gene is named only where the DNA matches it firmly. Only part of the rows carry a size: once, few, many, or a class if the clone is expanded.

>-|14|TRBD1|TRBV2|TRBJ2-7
CASILDRVSYEQYF
TGTGCCAGCATCCTGGACAGGGTCTCCTACGAGCAGTACTTC
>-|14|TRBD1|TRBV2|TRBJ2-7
CASSQDRGGYEQYF
TGTGCCAGCAGTCAAGACAGGGGAGGCTACGAGCAGTACTTC
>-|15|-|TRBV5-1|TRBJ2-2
CASSLALQESGELFF
TGCGCCAGCAGCTTGGCCCTACAGGAGTCCGGGGAGCTGTTTTTT
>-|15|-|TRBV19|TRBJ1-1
CASSMYGVGNTEAFF
TGTGCCAGTAGTATGTATGGAGTGGGGAACACTGAAGCTTTCTTT
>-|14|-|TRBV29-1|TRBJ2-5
CSVSFGTLGETQYF
TGCAGCGTCAGTTTTGGGACACTCGGAGAGACCCAGTACTTC
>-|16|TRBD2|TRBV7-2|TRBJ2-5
CASSQNGGGGYGTQYF
TGTGCCAGCAGTCAAAATGGGGGGGGAGGGTATGGGACCCAGTACTTC
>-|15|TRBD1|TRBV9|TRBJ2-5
CASSVTGQGSETQYF
TGTGCCAGCAGCGTAACCGGACAGGGGTCGGAGACCCAGTACTTC
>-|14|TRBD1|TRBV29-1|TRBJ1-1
CSVVGGERDTEAFF
TGCAGCGTTGTAGGGGGCGAGAGGGACACTGAAGCTTTCTTT
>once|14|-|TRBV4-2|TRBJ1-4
CASSPGWENEKLFF
TGTGCCAGCAGCCCCGGGTGGGAGAATGAAAAACTGTTTTTT
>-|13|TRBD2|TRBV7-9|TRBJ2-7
CASSQLTGGEQYF
TGTGCCAGCAGCCAGCTTACGGGAGGGGAGCAGTACTTC
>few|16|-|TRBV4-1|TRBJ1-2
CASSQDRLKEAYGYTF
TGCGCCAGCAGCCAAGATCGATTGAAGGAGGCCTATGGCTACACCTTC
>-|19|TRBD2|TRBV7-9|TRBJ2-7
CASSISLAGGSPYSYEQYF
TGTGCCAGCAGCATCTCATTAGCGGGGGGATCACCATACTCTTACGAGCAGTACTTC
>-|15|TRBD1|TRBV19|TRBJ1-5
CASSIFQGDNQPQHF
TGTGCCAGTAGTATATTCCAGGGGGACAATCAGCCCCAGCATTTT
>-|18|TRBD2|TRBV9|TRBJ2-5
CASSAGARGGGNQETQYF
TGTGCCAGCAGCGCGGGTGCGAGGGGCGGGGGGAACCAAGAGACCCAGTACTTC
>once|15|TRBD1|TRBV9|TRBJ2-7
CASSGTGQASYEQYF
TGTGCCAGCAGCGGGACCGGACAGGCATCCTACGAGCAGTACTTC
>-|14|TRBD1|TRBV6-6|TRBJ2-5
CASRMGQDQETQYF
TGTGCCAGCAGAATGGGACAGGACCAAGAGACCCAGTACTTC
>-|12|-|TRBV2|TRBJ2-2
CASRTSTGELFF
TGTGCCAGCAGGACTTCCACCGGGGAGCTGTTTTTT
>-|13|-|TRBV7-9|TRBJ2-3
CASSYDSPDTQYF
TGTGCCAGCAGCTACGACAGTCCGGATACGCAGTATTTT
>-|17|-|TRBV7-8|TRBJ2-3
CASSLPARVTSTDTQYF
TGTGCCAGCAGCTTACCCGCCCGGGTCACTAGCACAGATACGCAGTATTTT
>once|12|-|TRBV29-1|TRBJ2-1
CSVVRERNEQFF
TGCAGCGTTGTACGGGAAAGGAATGAGCAGTTCTTC
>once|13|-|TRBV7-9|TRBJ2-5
CASSPSEGETQYF
TGTGCCAGCAGCCCCTCTGAGGGAGAGACCCAGTACTTC
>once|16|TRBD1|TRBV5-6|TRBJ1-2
CASSVTGGHPFYGYTF
TGTGCCAGCAGCGTAACAGGGGGCCACCCCTTCTATGGCTACACCTTC
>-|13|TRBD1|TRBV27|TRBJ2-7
CASKDRSSYEQYF
TGTGCCAGCAAGGACAGGAGCTCCTACGAGCAGTACTTC
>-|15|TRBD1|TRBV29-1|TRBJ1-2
CSVEYPEGASYGYTF
TGCAGCGTTGAATATCCGGAGGGGGCGTCCTATGGCTACACCTTC
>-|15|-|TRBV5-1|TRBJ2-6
CASSVRESGANVLTF
TGCGCCAGCAGCGTGAGGGAGTCTGGGGCCAACGTCCTGACTTTC
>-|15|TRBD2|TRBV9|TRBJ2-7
CASSVAGSGGYEQYF
TGTGCCAGCAGCGTAGCCGGTAGCGGGGGCTACGAGCAGTACTTC
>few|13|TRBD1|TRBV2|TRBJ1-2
CASRRDSSYGYTF
TGTGCCAGCAGGAGGGACAGCAGCTATGGCTACACCTTC
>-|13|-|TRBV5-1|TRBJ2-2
CASSLSTAGELFF
TGCGCCAGCAGCTTGTCTACCGCCGGGGAGCTGTTTTTT